The 5 T cell receptor beta chains presented below share a single source sample, sequenced in a study of blood T cell repertoires in COVID-19. Libraries were prepared by immunoSEQ multiplex PCR; TCRdb keeps only in-frame clonotypes and omits some of them. The data contain fewer than 250,000 clones, approximately 83% of them seen just once; the ten biggest clones take up more than 5%. Sequencing was done on a sample of peripheral blood. The receptor set was obtained from a human donor in a cohort sampled during active COVID-19.

The chain recombines TRBV5-1 with TRBJ2-1; TRBD2 might be the D (7 bases). The CDR3 totals 16 residues. CDR1 SGHRS and CDR2 YFSETQ come from the germline V gene. The V gene lost 0 bases and the J gene lost 4 bases, with 14 bases spanning the gap. CDR3 sequence: CASSLAGLGGYNEQFF. The DNA for the CDR3 is TGCGCCAGCAGCTTGGCAGGACTAGGGGGATACAATGAGCAGTTCTTC.

J is TRBJ2-7 and V is TRBV7-6; 7 nucleotides agree with TRBD1. The CDR3 consists of 13 residues. The ends lost 5 bases at V and 5 bases at J; junction bases unmatched: 6. Germline CDR1 and CDR2: SGHVS and FNYEAQ. CDR3 in DNA: TGTGCCAGCAGCGACAGGGAAACTGACGAGCAGTACTTC. It encodes CASSDRETDEQYF.

This clone appeared a few times. This rearrangement joins TRBV18 to TRBJ1-6, with a tentative D call TRBD1 (5 bases). CDR1 is KGHSH, CDR2 LQKENI, per germline. Trimming removed 3 bases at V and 0 bases at J, with 12 bases between. The CDR3 contains 17 residues. The CDR3 protein is CASSPSGPSSYNSPLHF. The CDR3 DNA follows: TGTGCCAGCTCACCGTCAGGGCCCAGCTCCTATAATTCACCCCTCCACTTT.

The rearrangement links TRBV25-1 to TRBJ1-6; the match to TRBD1 covers 7 bases. The CDR3 sequence is 14 residues long. Germline-derived CDR1 and CDR2 are MGHDK and SYGVNS. V trimming: 4 bases; J trimming: 6 bases; junction bases outside the gene matches: 3. The CDR3 loop is CASSGRGSNSPLHF. Here the CDR3 DNA reads TGTGCCAGCAGTGGCAGGGGGTCTAATTCACCCCTCCACTTT.

The V and J genes are TRBV28 and TRBJ1-4, with 8 bases aligning to TRBD1. Germline V gives CDR1 MDHEN, CDR2 SYDVKM. The CDR3 runs 15 residues. With V trimmed by 6 bases and J by 8 bases, 11 bases remained unmatched. CDR3 nucleotides: TGTGCCAGCAGCCCTCCCGGACAGGGAAAGGAAAAACTGTTTTTT. Its translation: CASSPPGQGKEKLFF.